This TCR beta chain was recovered during a study of blood T cells in healthy people across ages. Study summary: Template-switching capture recovered about one barcoded beta molecule per two T cells. Findings of the study overall: Donor CMV status was unknown, possibly confounding expanded clonotype changes.

Turning to this clonotype: As yet, its antigen is unknown.

The second PCR ran about 7 to 12 cycles with a sample-barcoded 5' primer and J-beta primers. Each of the samples gave a minimum of 3 million paired-end reads that contained CDR3. TCRdb processed the 5' RACE reads anew with MiXCR; each CDR3 protein has one entry. The sample gives 450,000 to 600,000 distinct CDR3 sequences, about 26% of which show up once; over 3.5% is in the top ten. V gave up 0 bases and J gave up 3 bases, with 11 bases separating them. Germline V lookup: CDR1 SGHRS, CDR2 YFSETQ. CDR3 length: 15 residues. The same sample was also studied in work on T cells of mothers and their children.

Sequencing was carried out using blood. This TCR came from a boy aged 2 to 10 in good health. This rearrangement joins TRBV5-1 to TRBJ2-3; D not certain. The CDR3 coding sequence is TGCGCCAGCAGCTTGGCGGCGTTAGGGACAGATACGCAGTATTTT. This translates into CASSLAALGTDTQYF.